This T cell receptor beta chain was captured by sequencing in a study of read filtering for tumor transcriptome and immune sequencing. Looking at the study overall: By R-ISS, stages I, II and III held around 8, 15 and 7 patients.

Molecular barcoded adaptors covering alpha/delta and beta/gamma chains were used on approximately 400 ng RNA. TCRdb passed the reads through MiXCR, listing each CDR3 protein once. The table has about 38,000 distinct CDR3 sequences, approximately 14% seen once. This clonotype was counted many times. The antigen is undetermined. Notes on the study in general: This fraction held mixed bone marrow immune cells after CD138-negative sorting. Dropping single-read clonotypes raised IR-seq and RNA-seq shared-clonotype correlation.

Per germline, CDR1 SGHVS and CDR2 FNYEAQ. The CDR3 has 16 residues. Deletions cut 3 bases from V and 4 bases from J, with 15 bases between. This clonotype was obtained from a donor aged 40 or older with multiple myeloma. V is TRBV7-6 and J is TRBJ2-2, with D uncertain. Sequencing was performed on a population of CD138-negative cells sorted from bone marrow. The CDR3 spells CASSFTPPYGTGELFF. The CDR3, as DNA: TGTGCCAGCAGCTTTACACCTCCCTATGGCACCGGGGAGCTGTTTTTT. Full variable domain (rest looked up from reference TRBV7-6 and TRBJ2-2): GAGVSQSPRYKVTKRGQDVALRCDPISGHVSLYWYRQALGQGPEFLTYFNYEAQQDKSGLPNDRFSAERPEGSISTLTIQRTEQRDSAMYRCASSFTPPYGTGELFFGEGSRLTVL.